This T cell receptor (beta chain) stems from a study of shared clonotypes between healthy human individuals. Germline V gives CDR1 KGHSH, CDR2 LQKENI. V lost 1 base and J lost 5, with 3 bases in between. The CDR3 has 11 amino acids. Whole-study results and caveats: Generally, naive subsets (rather than memory subsets) showed larger estimated richness.

As to this clone: No antigen is known for it. This CDR3 is also generated by other DNA sequences in the sample.

The method was immunoSEQ multiplex PCR; TCRdb's version includes in-frame clones alone and lacks a portion of them. The sample includes approximately 1.5 million clones, approximately 98% of them seen just once. The sample taken for sequencing was naive CD4+ T cells sorted from blood. Regarding subset: CD45RA+ positively selected. This clonotype was obtained from a man aged 30 to 45 in good health. J is TRBJ2-7 and V is TRBV18; D unresolved. The CDR3 nucleotides read TGTGCCAGCTCACCACTGCACGAGCAGTACTTC. As protein: CASSPLHEQYF.